This T cell receptor (beta chain) was identified during a study of beta chain features in type 1 diabetes. Study-wide points: Small HLA sub-analyses could not settle whether HLA shapes TCRB rearrangement. People with Type 1 diabetes carried modestly yet significantly shorter TCRB CDR3s in all four CD4+ subsets. Sequencing of cDNA might inflate the share of cells that strongly express TCR.

In germline, CDR1 is GTSNPN, CDR2 SVGIG (reference sequence). CDR3 length: 15 residues. Trimming cost V 2 bases and J 4 bases, with 18 bases left between them. TCRB transcripts that were expressed got sequenced, as all of the isolated RNA had been reverse transcribed. The method was immunoSEQ multiplex PCR; TCRdb's version includes in-frame clones alone and lacks a portion of them. This sample yields about 740,000 clones, of which around 15% are seen a single time; around 0.022% belongs to the top ten. Researchers reported sorting CD4+ naive, central memory, regulatory and stem cell-like memory cells via CD45RO/CCR7/CD25/CD127/CD95/CD27. Points on this clone: What it binds is unknown.

The receptor's source is a man younger than 30 with type 1 diabetes. The rearrangement links TRBV30 to TRBJ2-7, with D perhaps matching TRBD2 (6 bases). Sequencing input: naive CD4+ T cells from blood. CDR3 amino acids: CAWSPGVLVAYEQYF. CDR3 nucleotide sequence: TGTGCCTGGAGTCCGGGGGTCTTAGTGGCTTACGAGCAGTACTTC.